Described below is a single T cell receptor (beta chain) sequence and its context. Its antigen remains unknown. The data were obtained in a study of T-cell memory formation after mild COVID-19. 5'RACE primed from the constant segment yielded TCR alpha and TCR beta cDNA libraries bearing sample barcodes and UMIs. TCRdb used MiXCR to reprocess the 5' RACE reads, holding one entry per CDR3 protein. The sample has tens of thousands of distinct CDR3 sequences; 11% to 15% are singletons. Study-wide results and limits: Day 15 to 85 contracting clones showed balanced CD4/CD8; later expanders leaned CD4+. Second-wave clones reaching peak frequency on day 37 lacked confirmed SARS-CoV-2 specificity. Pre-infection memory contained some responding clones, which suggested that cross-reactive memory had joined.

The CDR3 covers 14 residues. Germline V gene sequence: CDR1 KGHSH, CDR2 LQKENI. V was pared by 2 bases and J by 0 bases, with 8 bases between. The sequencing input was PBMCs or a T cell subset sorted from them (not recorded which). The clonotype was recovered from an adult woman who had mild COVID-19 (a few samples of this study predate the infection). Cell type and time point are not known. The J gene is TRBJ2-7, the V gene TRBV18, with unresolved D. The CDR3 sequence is CASSPEAYSYEQYF. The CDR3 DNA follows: TGTGCCAGCTCACCAGAGGCCTACTCCTACGAGCAGTACTTC.